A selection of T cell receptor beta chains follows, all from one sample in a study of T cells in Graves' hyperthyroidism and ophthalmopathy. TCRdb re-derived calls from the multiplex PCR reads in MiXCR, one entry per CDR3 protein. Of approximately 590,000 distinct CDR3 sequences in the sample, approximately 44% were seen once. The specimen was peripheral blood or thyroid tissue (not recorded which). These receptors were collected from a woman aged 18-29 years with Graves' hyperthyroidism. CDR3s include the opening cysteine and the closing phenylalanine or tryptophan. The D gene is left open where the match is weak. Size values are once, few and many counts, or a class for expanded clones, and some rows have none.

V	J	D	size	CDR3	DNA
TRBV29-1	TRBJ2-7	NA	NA	CSIEEQGGSSYEQYF	TGCAGCATTGAAGAACAAGGAGGGAGCTCCTACGAGCAGTACTTC
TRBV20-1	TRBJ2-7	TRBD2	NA	CSARELAGGPKQYF	TGCAGTGCTAGAGAACTAGCGGGAGGGCCAAAGCAGTACTTC
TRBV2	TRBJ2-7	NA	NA	CASSLFVGPQAYEQYF	TGTGCCAGCAGTTTATTTGTAGGCCCCCAAGCCTACGAGCAGTACTTC
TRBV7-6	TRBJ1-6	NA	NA	CASSSGLADNSPLHF	TGTGCCAGCAGCTCTGGGTTGGCGGATAATTCACCCCTCCACTTT
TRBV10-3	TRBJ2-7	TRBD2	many	CAISYKGLAGNEQYF	TGTGCCATCAGCTACAAAGGACTAGCGGGAAACGAGCAGTACTTC
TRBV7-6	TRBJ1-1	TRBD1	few	CASSSSGGPEAFF	TGTGCCAGCAGCTCCTCAGGGGGCCCTGAAGCTTTCTTT
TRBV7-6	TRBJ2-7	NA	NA	CASSRGEDEQYF	TGTGCCAGCAGCAGGGGTGAGGACGAGCAGTACTTC
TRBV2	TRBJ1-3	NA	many	CASSSSGARGNTIYF	TGTGCCAGCAGCTCCTCAGGGGCGCGAGGAAACACCATATATTTT
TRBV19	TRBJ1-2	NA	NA	CASTVGSANYGYTF	TGTGCCAGTACCGTCGGCTCAGCTAACTATGGCTACACCTTC
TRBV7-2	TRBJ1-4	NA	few	CASSPGWPGGKLFF	TGTGCCAGCAGCCCAGGTTGGCCGGGGGGAAAACTGTTTTTT
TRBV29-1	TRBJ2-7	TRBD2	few	CSVQGLAGGYEQYF	TGCAGCGTCCAGGGACTAGCGGGAGGCTACGAGCAGTACTTC
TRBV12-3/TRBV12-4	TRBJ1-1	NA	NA	CASSFSRAKAFF	TGTGCCAGCAGTTTTTCCAGGGCAAAGGCTTTCTTT
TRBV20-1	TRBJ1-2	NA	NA	CSASEGGYTF	TGCAGTGCTAGTGAGGGAGGCTACACCTTC
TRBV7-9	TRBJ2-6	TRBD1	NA	CASRRTGGDGANVLTF	TGTGCCAGCAGACGGACAGGGGGCGACGGGGCCAACGTCCTGACTTTC
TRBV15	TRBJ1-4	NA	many	CATSRRNSLGEKLFF	TGTGCCACCAGCCGCCGGAACAGCTTGGGAGAAAAACTGTTTTTT
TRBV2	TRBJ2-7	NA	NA	CASSQGAGSHEQYF	TGTGCCAGCAGTCAAGGGGCGGGCTCCCACGAGCAGTACTTC
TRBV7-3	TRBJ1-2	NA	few	CASNRPEGGYTF	TGTGCCAGCAACCGTCCGGAGGGCGGCTACACCTTC
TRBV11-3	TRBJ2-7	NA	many	CASSAVRGASEQYF	TGTGCCAGCAGCGCGGTGCGAGGCGCTTCCGAGCAGTACTTC
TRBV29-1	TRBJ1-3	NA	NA	CSVEGDTSGDTIYF	TGCAGCGTTGAAGGGGATACCTCTGGAGACACCATATATTTT
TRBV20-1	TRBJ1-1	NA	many	CSVKGQGDTEAFF	TGCAGTGTTAAGGGGCAGGGCGACACTGAAGCTTTCTTT
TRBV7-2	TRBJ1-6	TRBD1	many	CASSIGQAYNSPLHF	TGTGCCAGCAGCATTGGACAGGCGTATAATTCACCCCTCCACTTT
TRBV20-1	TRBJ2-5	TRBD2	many	CSAQTSGRAETQYF	TGCAGTGCGCAGACTAGCGGGAGGGCCGAGACCCAGTACTTC
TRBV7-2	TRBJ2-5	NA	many	CASSSRQPQETQYF	TGTGCCAGCAGCTCGCGACAGCCACAAGAGACCCAGTACTTC
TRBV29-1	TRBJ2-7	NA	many	CSVGFRAGNYEQYF	TGCAGCGTCGGATTTCGGGCAGGGAACTACGAGCAGTACTTC
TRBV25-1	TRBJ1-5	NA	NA	CASQTGQPQHF	TGTGCCAGCCAGACGGGCCAGCCCCAGCATTTT
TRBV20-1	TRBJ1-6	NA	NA	CSAGKNNSPLHF	TGCAGTGCCGGCAAGAATAATTCACCCCTCCACTTT
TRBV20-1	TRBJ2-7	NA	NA	CSARLTSTAYEQYF	TGCAGTGCTAGACTCACTAGCACCGCCTACGAGCAGTACTTC
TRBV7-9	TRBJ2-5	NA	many	CASSIDRIQETQYF	TGTGCCAGCAGTATTGACAGGATCCAAGAGACCCAGTACTTC
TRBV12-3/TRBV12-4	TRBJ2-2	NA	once	CASRPAGLNTGELFF	TGTGCCAGCAGGCCGGCGGGGTTGAACACCGGGGAGCTGTTTTTT
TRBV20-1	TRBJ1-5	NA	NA	CSARQPSNNQPQHF	TGCAGTGCTAGACAGCCCTCCAACAATCAGCCCCAGCATTTT
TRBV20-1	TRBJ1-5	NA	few	CSARDRQSLSNQPQHF	TGCAGTGCTAGAGATCGACAGTCCCTTAGCAATCAGCCCCAGCATTTT
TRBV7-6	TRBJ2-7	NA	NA	CASSRGDGNYEQYF	TGTGCCAGCAGCAGGGGGGACGGCAACTACGAGCAGTACTTC
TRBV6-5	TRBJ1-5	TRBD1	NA	CASSTGGTAQHF	TGTGCCAGCAGTACAGGGGGAACAGCCCAGCATTTT
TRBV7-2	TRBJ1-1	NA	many	CASSFAKLNTEAFF	TGTGCCAGCAGCTTCGCCAAGTTGAACACTGAAGCTTTCTTT
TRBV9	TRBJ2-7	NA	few	CASSGQDVSYEQYF	TGTGCCAGCAGCGGGCAGGATGTATCCTACGAGCAGTACTTC
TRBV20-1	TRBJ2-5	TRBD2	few	CSRTSGYQETQYF	TGCAGCAGGACTAGCGGGTACCAAGAGACCCAGTACTTC
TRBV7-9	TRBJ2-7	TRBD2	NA	CASSPMTSETYEQYF	TGTGCCAGCAGCCCCATGACTAGCGAGACCTACGAGCAGTACTTC
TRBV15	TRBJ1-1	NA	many	CATSRPWGQMNTEAFF	TGTGCCACCAGCAGACCCTGGGGGCAGATGAACACTGAAGCTTTCTTT
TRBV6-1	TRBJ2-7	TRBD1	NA	CASIQGNGGYEQYF	TGTGCCAGTATACAGGGGAATGGGGGCTACGAGCAGTACTTC
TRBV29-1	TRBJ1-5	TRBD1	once	CSVGTGMSSNQPQHF	TGCAGCGTCGGGACAGGGATGAGTAGCAATCAGCCCCAGCATTTT
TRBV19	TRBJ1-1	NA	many	CASRAGLPNTEAFF	TGTGCCAGTAGAGCGGGACTTCCGAACACTGAAGCTTTCTTT
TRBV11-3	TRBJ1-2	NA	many	CASSPTGVYGYTF	TGTGCCAGCAGCCCGACGGGAGTCTATGGCTACACCTTC
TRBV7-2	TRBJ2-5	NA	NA	CASSLAGQEAETQYF	TGTGCCAGCAGCTTAGCAGGGCAGGAGGCAGAGACCCAGTACTTC
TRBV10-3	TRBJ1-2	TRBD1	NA	CAISPGQSSYGYTF	TGTGCCATCAGTCCGGGACAGTCTAGCTATGGCTACACCTTC
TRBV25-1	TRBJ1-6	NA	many	CASSEQGNLPNSPLHF	TGTGCCAGCAGTGAACAGGGGAATCTTCCTAATTCACCCCTCCACTTT
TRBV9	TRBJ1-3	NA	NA	CASSVGEVSGNTIYF	TGTGCCAGCAGCGTTGGGGAGGTTTCTGGAAACACCATATATTTT
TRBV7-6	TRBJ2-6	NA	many	CASTDSGANVLTF	TGTGCCAGCACGGACTCTGGGGCCAACGTCCTGACTTTC
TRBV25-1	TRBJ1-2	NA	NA	CASSQPSSGLGGYTF	TGTGCCAGCAGCCAACCCAGCTCGGGCCTGGGGGGCTACACCTTC